A single T cell receptor beta chain is shown here with its context. The record originates from a study of CD8+ T cells in alopecia areata. Germline V lookup: CDR1 SQVTM, CDR2 ANQGSEA. The CDR3 is 15 amino acids. The V gene lost 3 bases and the J gene lost 1 base, with 15 bases spanning the gap. cDNA reverse transcribed from extracted RNA served as the sequencing template. Only in-frame clones appear in the TCRdb table, and some are missing; sequencing was by immunoSEQ multiplex PCR. The repertoire holds 120,000 or so clones, less than 70% seen once, with roughly 2.8% in the top ten. The specimen sequenced was CD4+ T cells sorted from blood. The clonotype comes from a human donor in good health. The chain uses TRBV29-1 and TRBJ2-5; either TRBD1 or TRBD2 may fit D (5 bases each). The CDR3 DNA follows: TGCAGCGTTGACAAGGGAACGGGGACCCAAGAGACCCAGTACTTC. Its translation is CSVDKGTGTQETQYF.